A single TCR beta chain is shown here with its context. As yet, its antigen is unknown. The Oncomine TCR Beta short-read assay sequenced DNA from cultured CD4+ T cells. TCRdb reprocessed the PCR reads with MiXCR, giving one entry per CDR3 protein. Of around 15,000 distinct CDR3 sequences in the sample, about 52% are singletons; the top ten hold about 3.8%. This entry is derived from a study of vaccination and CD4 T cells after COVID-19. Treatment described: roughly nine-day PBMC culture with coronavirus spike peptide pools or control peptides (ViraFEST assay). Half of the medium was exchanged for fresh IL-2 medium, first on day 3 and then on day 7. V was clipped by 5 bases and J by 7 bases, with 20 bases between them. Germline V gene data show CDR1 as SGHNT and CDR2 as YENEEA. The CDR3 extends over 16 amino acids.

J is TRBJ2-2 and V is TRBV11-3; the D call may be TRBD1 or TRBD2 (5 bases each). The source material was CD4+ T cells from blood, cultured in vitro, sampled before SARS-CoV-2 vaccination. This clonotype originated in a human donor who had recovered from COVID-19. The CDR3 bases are TGTGCCAGCAGCAGACAGATCGGCATCGGAGGCGGGGAGCTGTTTTTT. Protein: CASSRQIGIGGGELFF.